This T cell receptor (beta chain) was sequenced during a study of CD8 T cells in Susac syndrome. CDR3 length equals 14 residues. Per the germline V gene, CDR1 is GTSNPN and CDR2 is SVGIG (reference sequence). V trimming: 7 bases; J trimming: 4 bases; junction bases outside the gene matches: 7. The study sequenced TCR beta in blood CD8+ and CD4+ T cells. The multiple sclerosis control cohort comprised treatment-naive individuals presenting with stable or active relapsing-remitting disease. Negative isolation was used for CD8+ and CD4+ T cells, and FACS enrichment was applied to TEMRA cells. This clonotype was detected once. Random hexamers were used to reverse transcribe the RNA input (about 0.5 to 1 ug). immunoSEQ multiplex PCR amplified TCR beta CDR3 across 54 Vbeta, 13 Jbeta. MiXCR, run by TCRdb on the immunoSEQ multiplex PCR reads, gives a single entry per CDR3 protein. The sample lists around 200,000 distinct CDR3 sequences; 85% to 95% were seen once.

The clonotype originates from a human donor with multiple sclerosis. The sequencing sample was made of CD4+ T cells from PBMCs. This chain links TRBV30 with TRBJ2-2; 9 bases fit TRBD1. The CDR3 region has the DNA TGTGCCTCCCAGGGACAGGGCGGCACCGGGGAGCTGTTTTTT. Amino acid sequence: CASQGQGGTGELFF.